Listed here is a single T cell receptor (gamma chain). Its target is not known. The V gene end was trimmed by 2 bases and the J gene end by 1 base; junction bases not matched to a gene: 5. The CDR3 is 14 amino acids. CDR1 is VINAFY and CDR2 is YDVSNSKD in the germline V gene. The sample comes from a study of Vδ1+ human thymocytes. The template was reverse-transcribed extracted RNA. Multiplex PCR used pooled V-gene forward primers and a constant-region reverse primer to amplify CDR3s. TCRdb fed the multiplex PCR reads into CATT to redo clone calling. The data hold tens of thousands of gamma-chain clones, with roughly an eighth observed a single time. Study findings and constraints: In the thymus, TRG and TRD repertoires looked highly polyclonal with Gaussian CDR3 lengths. Many TRG clonotypes were shared between donors; TRD repertoires were essentially private.

This receptor was taken from a child under two years old who had congenital heart surgery. The gene calls are TRGV5 and TRGJ1 or TRGJ2. The material sequenced was Vdelta1+ gamma-delta thymocytes from the thymus. Subset in this sample: FACS-sorted CD3+ TCRalphabeta- TCRVdelta1+ TCRVdelta2- thymocytes. The CDR3 nucleotides read TGTGCCACCTGGGACATGCCAAATTATTATAAGAAACTCTTT. Protein product: CATWDMPNYYKKLF.